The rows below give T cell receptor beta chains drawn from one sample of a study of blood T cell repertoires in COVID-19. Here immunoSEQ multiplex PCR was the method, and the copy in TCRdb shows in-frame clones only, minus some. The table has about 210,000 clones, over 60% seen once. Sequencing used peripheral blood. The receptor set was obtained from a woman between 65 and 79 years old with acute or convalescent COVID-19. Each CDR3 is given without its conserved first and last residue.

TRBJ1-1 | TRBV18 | ASFGGVRNTEAF
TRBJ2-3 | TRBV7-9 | ASSRLVGGVTDTQY
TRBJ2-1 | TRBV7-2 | ASSPRVGGPSSYNEQF
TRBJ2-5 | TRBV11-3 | ASSLGAETQY
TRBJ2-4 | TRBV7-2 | ASSLGGVAGGAKNIQY
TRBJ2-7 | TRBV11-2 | ASSPGGLPEQY
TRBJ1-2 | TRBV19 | ASSLTDRAGYT
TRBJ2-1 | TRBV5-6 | ASSLGPSPYNEQF
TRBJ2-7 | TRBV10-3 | AISPTGEAEAY
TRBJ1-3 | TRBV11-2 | ASSRFLQGSSGNTIY
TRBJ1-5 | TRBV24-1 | ATSERGGGGQPQH
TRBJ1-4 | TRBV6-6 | ASSPQGGNEKLF
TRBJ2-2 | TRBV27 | ASSEVGVAGELF
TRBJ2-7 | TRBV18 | ASSPSAGQGRAYEQY
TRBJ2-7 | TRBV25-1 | ATEWGGSYEQY
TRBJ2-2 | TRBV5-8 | ARDRSDAGAGELF
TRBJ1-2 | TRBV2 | ASSYGQGGGYT
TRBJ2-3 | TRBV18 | ASSSTPPGRGKTDTQY
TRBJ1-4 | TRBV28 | ASKGAPNEKLF
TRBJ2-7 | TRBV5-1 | ASSIGTSGDEQY
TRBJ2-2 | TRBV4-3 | ASSQDPGSLRGGQGTGELF
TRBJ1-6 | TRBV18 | ASSPRTGDPYNSPLH
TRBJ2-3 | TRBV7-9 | ASSLSTSALSTDTQY
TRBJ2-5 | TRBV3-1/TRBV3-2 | ASSHHSGGASETQY
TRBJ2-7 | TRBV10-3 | AISEGVQATYEQY
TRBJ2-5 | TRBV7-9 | ASSLGGEETQY
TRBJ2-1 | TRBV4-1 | ASSRDRTYNEQF
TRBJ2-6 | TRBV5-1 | ASSASGGAGANVLT